A single sample is the source of the 2 T cell receptor beta chains below, sequenced in a study of T-cell reconstitution after alpha-beta-depleted transplantation in children. The library targeted TCRbeta and was prepared with unique molecular identifiers. TCRdb ran MiXCR on the PCR reads and lists one entry per CDR3 protein. The data hold 600,000 to 800,000 distinct CDR3 sequences, with about 12% observed a single time. The material was PBMCs, obtained before TCRalphabeta/CD19-depleted stem cell transplant. These receptors were collected from a girl aged 2-10 years with congenital amegakaryocytic thrombocytopenia, due to receive a stem cell transplant.

This clonotype has just a few counts. The CDR3 bases are TGTGCCAGCAGCTTAGGGGTCGGAGAAGAGACCCAGTACTTC. Encoded protein: CASSLGVGEETQYF. The rearrangement uses TRBV7-6 and TRBJ2-5; no reliable D call. The CDR3 is made up of 14 amino acids. Germline V gives CDR1 SGHVS, CDR2 FNYEAQ. V lost 1 base, J lost 3 bases, and 9 bases lay in between.

This clonotype has a handful of counts. This rearrangement joins TRBV29-1 to TRBJ2-3; perhaps TRBD2 as D (5 bases). The V end was cut by 6 bases, the J end by 1 base, with 17 bases between. The germline CDR1 and CDR2 sequences are SQVTM and ANQGSEA. This CDR3 region has 15 residues. CDR3 sequence (DNA): TGCAGCGTCCTAAGACTAACTTTGGGCACAGATACGCAGTATTTT. Residues: CSVLRLTLGTDTQYF.